The present entry profiles one T cell receptor beta chain with its context. Its antigen remains unknown. The CDR3 loop spans 14 amino acids. The germline gives CDR1 KGHSH, CDR2 LQKENI. V was shortened by 2 bases and J by 8 bases, with 15 bases between the two germline ends. The table came from immunoSEQ multiplex PCR; TCRdb's copy has only in-frame clones and leaves some out. Seen here are about 16,000 clones, about three quarters observed once, and the top ten hold 7.5% to 9%. These data originate in a study of chemoradiotherapy in HPV16-positive cancers. Study overall: A couple of HPV16-positive patients' cells yielded candidate HPV-specific clones and common motifs.

Study outcomes and limitations: Only a couple of HPV16-positive patients supplied the functional HPV-specificity definition. Non-HPV-specific T cells did not expand in tumors during treatment, whereas candidate HPV-specific clones and E7-related motifs did.

The chain recombines TRBV18 with TRBJ1-1, with D perhaps TRBD1 (6 bases). The receptor was derived from a human donor with HPV-associated anogenital cancer. This sample comprised tumor tissue, obtained from a patient who underwent chemoradiotherapy. The CDR3 nucleotides are TGTGCCAGCTCACCAACACCAGGGGAATCGGAAGCTTTCTTT. This codes for CASSPTPGESEAFF.